What follows are 22 T cell receptor beta chains derived from one specimen sequenced in a study of CD8 T cells in ankylosing spondylitis. Via MiXCR, TCRdb re-called the 5' RACE reads, giving one row per CDR3 protein. The table lists around 27,000 distinct CDR3 sequences, over 2% of them singletons, with approximately 8.1% in the top ten. Material for sequencing was blood, either unsorted or a sorted T cell fraction (not recorded which). The receptors stem from a female donor with ankylosing spondylitis or in good health (not recorded which).

In this sample, this clonotype turned up many times. The chain recombines TRBV9 with TRBJ2-1; TRBD2 aligns across 12 bases. The trim removed 0 bases at V and 6 bases at J, leaving 13 bases unmatched. Germline V gene lookup returns CDR1 SGDLS and CDR2 YYNGEE. The CDR3 length is 19 residues. CDR3: CASSVGPSGRAWGGNEQFF. CDR3 sequence (DNA): TGTGCCAGCAGCGTAGGTCCTAGCGGGAGGGCTTGGGGAGGCAATGAGCAGTTCTTC. Full variable domain (missing parts from reference TRBV9 and TRBJ2-1): DSGVTQTPKHLITATGQRVTLRCSPRSGDLSVYWYQQSLDQGLQFLIQYYNGEERAKGNILERFSAQQFPDLHSELNLSSLELGDSALYFCASSVGPSGRAWGGNEQFFGPGTRLTVL.

At least ten counts were recorded for this clonotype. V usage is TRBV9 and J usage is TRBJ2-7; TRBD1 agrees at 7 bases. Germline-derived CDR1 and CDR2 are SGDLS and YYNGEE. With V trimmed by 0 bases and J by 2 bases, 5 bases remained unmatched. This CDR3 region has 15 residues. For the CDR3, the DNA is TGTGCCAGCAGCGTAGATGTAGGGGGCACCTACGAGCAGTACTTC. Residues: CASSVDVGGTYEQYF. Drawing the rest from reference TRBV9 and TRBJ2-7, the complete variable domain is DSGVTQTPKHLITATGQRVTLRCSPRSGDLSVYWYQQSLDQGLQFLIQYYNGEERAKGNILERFSAQQFPDLHSELNLSSLELGDSALYFCASSVDVGGTYEQYFGPGTRLTVT.

This clonotype has ten or more counts. V gene TRBV9 combines with J gene TRBJ2-1; a weak D match, TRBD2 (6 bases). The CDR3 contains 13 residues. The V end was cut by 4 bases, the J end by 5 bases, with 10 bases between. Germline lookup yields CDR1 SGDLS and CDR2 YYNGEE. The CDR3 DNA is TGTGCCAGCAGCAGAGAGCGGGACAATGAGCAGTTCTTC. Its translation: CASSRERDNEQFF.

This clonotype was recorded at least ten times. This chain joins TRBV19 and TRBJ2-7; 9 bases are shared with TRBD2. V dropped 10 bases and J dropped 1; count of bases not matched to a gene: 5. The CDR3 is 13 amino acids. The germline gives CDR1 LNHDA, CDR2 SQIVND (reference sequence). The CDR3 DNA reads TGTGCCATCATTAGCGGGAGTTCCTACGAGCAGTACTTC. Amino acids: CAIISGSSYEQYF.

This clonotype was seen repeatedly, ten times or more. V and J are TRBV9 and TRBJ2-7, with 8 bases that match TRBD1. The CDR3 runs 15 residues. In germline, CDR1 is SGDLS, CDR2 YYNGEE. With 1 base clipped from V and 3 bases from J, the junction kept 6 bases outside the gene matches. In nucleotides, the CDR3 is TGTGCCAGCAGCGTATCGACAGGGGTAGGCTACGAGCAGTACTTC. It is translated as CASSVSTGVGYEQYF.

This clonotype appeared many times. V is TRBV9 and J is TRBJ2-2; 10 nucleotides match TRBD1. The CDR3 is 16 amino acids. V dropped 2 bases and J dropped 3; count of bases not matched to a gene: 4. Germline V gives CDR1 SGDLS, CDR2 YYNGEE. Written as DNA, the CDR3 is TGTGCCAGCAGCGTCTCTGGGACAGGGGACACCGGGGAGCTGTTTTTT. It encodes CASSVSGTGDTGELFF.

This clonotype has ten or more counts. This sequence joins TRBV9 and TRBJ2-2; D is ambiguous. Germline loops: CDR1 SGDLS, CDR2 YYNGEE. With 2 bases removed from V and 4 bases from J, the gap between germline ends came to 12 bases. This CDR3 has 15 amino acids. The CDR3 coding sequence is TGTGCCAGCAGCGTTGCCAGCTCGACCACCGGGGAGCTGTTTTTT. Amino acid sequence: CASSVASSTTGELFF.

There are many counts of this clonotype. The gene calls are TRBV9 and TRBJ1-6; 7 bases align to TRBD1. Trimming cost V 4 bases and J 7 bases; bases outside gene matches: 8. The CDR3 covers 15 residues. Germline CDR1 is SGDLS and CDR2 is YYNGEE. The CDR3 bases are TGTGCCAGCAGCCCCCAGACAGGGTCGAATTCACCCCTCCACTTT. Translating gives CASSPQTGSNSPLHF.

This clonotype qualifies as medium-sized (0.01 to 0.1%). The V and J genes are TRBV9 and TRBJ2-7, with 10 bases fitting TRBD2. The V gene end was trimmed by 3 bases and the J gene end by 3 bases; junction bases not matched to a gene: 6. Looked up from germline, CDR1 is SGDLS and CDR2 is YYNGEE. The CDR3 extends over 15 amino acids. In nucleotides, the CDR3 is TGTGCCAGCAGCGAGGGAACTAGCGGGGTCTACGAGCAGTACTTC. Translated: CASSEGTSGVYEQYF.

This clonotype has a count of ten or more. Here the CDR3 DNA reads TGTGCCAGCAGCGAGCACGGGACAGGGGGCAATGAGCAGTTCTTC. It specifies CASSEHGTGGNEQFF. The chain is built from TRBV9 and TRBJ2-1; 11 bases are shared with TRBD1. The length of the CDR3 is 15 residues. V dropped 3 bases and J dropped 6; count of bases not matched to a gene: 5. Germline V gives CDR1 SGDLS, CDR2 YYNGEE.

This clonotype has at least ten counts. The chain carries TRBV9 and TRBJ1-5; D not resolved. Germline loops: CDR1 SGDLS, CDR2 YYNGEE. CDR3 length: 14 amino acids. Between the trimmed V and J ends, which lost 3 bases and 0 bases, there was a span of 7 bases. CDR3 bases: TGTGCCAGCAGCGCCCCGGGTAGCAATCAGCCCCAGCATTTT. It translates to CASSAPGSNQPQHF.

Only a few counts were recorded for this clonotype. CDR3 nucleotide sequence: TGTGCCAGCAGCGTAGCTCCGGCTAGCGGCACAGATACGCAGTATTTT. Translation: CASSVAPASGTDTQYF. The chain carries TRBV9 and TRBJ2-3; D is possibly TRBD2 (6 bases). CDR1 is SGDLS and CDR2 is YYNGEE in the germline V gene. The CDR3 is 16 residues long. Trimming pared 0 bases from V and 1 base from J, leaving 12 bases between.

Ten or more counts support this clonotype. The chain has TRBV9 and TRBJ2-1, with 9 bases identical to TRBD2. CDR1 is SGDLS, CDR2 YYNGEE, per germline. This CDR3 spans 12 amino acids. The junction had 7 bases not matched to a gene; V was cut back by 4 bases and J by 14 bases. CDR3 protein: CASSREAGGEFF. CDR3 DNA: TGTGCCAGCAGCCGGGAAGCGGGAGGAGAGTTCTTC.

The table lists this clonotype with many counts. The chain links TRBV9 to TRBJ1-1; D gene ambiguous. V was clipped by 0 bases and J by 1 base, with 4 bases between them. The germline V gene encodes CDR1 SGDLS and CDR2 YYNGEE. This CDR3 comprises 13 residues. CDR3 loop: CASSVEPNTEAFF. The CDR3 coding sequence is TGTGCCAGCAGCGTAGAGCCGAACACTGAAGCTTTCTTT.

Ten or more counts support this clonotype. The J gene is TRBJ1-1, the V gene TRBV9, with D possibly TRBD1 on 6 matching bases. The CDR3 is 17 residues long. Germline V gene sequence: CDR1 SGDLS, CDR2 YYNGEE. V gave up 5 bases and J gave up 0 bases, with 20 bases separating them. The chain's CDR3 is CASSASAGGGLNTEAFF. Written as DNA, the CDR3 is TGTGCCAGCAGTGCCAGTGCTGGGGGCGGCTTGAACACTGAAGCTTTCTTT. The variable domain in full, completed from reference TRBV9 and TRBJ1-1, reads DSGVTQTPKHLITATGQRVTLRCSPRSGDLSVYWYQQSLDQGLQFLIQYYNGEERAKGNILERFSAQQFPDLHSELNLSSLELGDSALYFCASSASAGGGLNTEAFFGQGTRLTVV.

Notes on this clonotype: A much larger clone lies a single base off, so this may be a read error. The chain joins TRBV9 to TRBJ2-3; D may be TRBD1 (5 bases). V lost 0 bases to trimming and J lost 5 bases, with 10 bases between them. The CDR3 runs to 14 residues. Germline CDR1 and CDR2: SGDLS and YYNGEE. CDR3 region: CASSVGGRVDTQYF. As DNA, the CDR3 is TGTGCCAGCAGCGTAGGTGGCAGGGTAGATACGCAGTATTTT.

This clonotype was counted only a few times. The chain has TRBV9 and TRBJ2-7; 8 nucleotides agree with TRBD2. Trimming at V came to 0 bases and at J to 0 bases, leaving 8 bases not matched to a gene. Looked up from germline, CDR1 is SGDLS and CDR2 is YYNGEE. The CDR3 covers 17 residues. The DNA for the CDR3 is TGTGCCAGCAGCGTAGCGGCGGGAGCGGGGGTCTCCTACGAGCAGTACTTC. It is translated as CASSVAAGAGVSYEQYF.

This clonotype was counted many times. V gene TRBV9 combines with J gene TRBJ2-3, with 11 positions matching TRBD2. This CDR3 has 18 amino acids. Germline V gene data show CDR1 as SGDLS and CDR2 as YYNGEE. J lost 5 bases, V lost 3 bases, and 14 bases had no gene match. The CDR3 spells CASSARIYGTSGGDTQYF. The CDR3 bases are TGTGCCAGCAGCGCCCGAATCTACGGGACTAGCGGCGGAGATACGCAGTATTTT.

This clonotype occurred many times. The rearrangement joins TRBV9 to TRBJ2-1, with TRBD2 matching over 9 bases. Germline-derived CDR1 and CDR2 are SGDLS and YYNGEE. Unmatched junction bases numbered 6, after V lost 0 bases and J lost 8 bases. This CDR3 has 15 residues. In DNA, the CDR3 is TGTGCCAGCAGCGTAGTAAGCGGGAGGAGCTATGAGCAGTTCTTC. This gives the protein CASSVVSGRSYEQFF.

Ten or more counts support this clonotype. The chain joins TRBV9 to TRBJ2-6; TRBD1 might be the D (6 bases). The CDR3 loop spans 17 amino acids. The ends were cut back, 0 bases at V and 1 base at J, with 11 bases in the middle. The germline gives CDR1 SGDLS, CDR2 YYNGEE. The CDR3 DNA follows: TGTGCCAGCAGCGTAGATAGGGGGTGGTCTGGGGCCAACGTCCTGACTTTC. It translates to CASSVDRGWSGANVLTF.

This clonotype was counted at least ten times. The rearrangement joins TRBV9 to TRBJ2-2; the D gene is possibly TRBD2 (5 bases). CDR1 SGDLS and CDR2 YYNGEE come from the germline V gene. V shed 4 bases and J shed 2 bases, with 18 bases lying between them. This CDR3 comprises 17 residues. The CDR3 bases are TGTGCCAGCAGCCCCCGGCAGGCGACGGGAAACACCGGGGAGCTGTTTTTT. Its protein product is CASSPRQATGNTGELFF.

This clonotype was seen at least ten times. The gene calls are TRBV9 and TRBJ2-5; D may be TRBD1 (5 bases). CDR3 length: 13 amino acids. Trimming shortened V by 0 bases and J by 10 bases, and 13 bases separated the two germline ends. Looked up from germline, CDR1 is SGDLS and CDR2 is YYNGEE. The CDR3 protein is CASSVDGGRVQYF. The CDR3 DNA follows: TGTGCCAGCAGCGTAGACGGCGGCAGGGTCCAGTACTTC.